This T cell receptor (beta chain) was captured in a study of cytomegalovirus exposure and HLA in healthy donors. In the study overall: For the roughly 400 genotyped donors, 80% to 90% fell within the Caucasian-associated ancestry cluster. Study-level findings and limits: Later analysis identified a missense DCLRE1C variant that was linked to TCR beta V- and J-gene trimming. The authors later found TCR association rates varying by HLA locus, with DRB1 most and HLA-C fewest. Using the classifier, cytomegalovirus status was reportedly diagnosed with high specificity and sensitivity.

Comment on this clone: Its specificity is unknown.

The junction had 10 bases not matched to a gene; V was cut back by 6 bases and J by 0 bases. This CDR3 is built from 16 residues. The germline CDR1 and CDR2 sequences are MGHRA and YSYEKL. PCR employed 60 Vbeta and 13 Jbeta primers. TCRdb's table, derived via immunoSEQ multiplex PCR, lists solely in-frame clones and lacks some. The repertoire holds just over 150,000 clones, around 88% seen once, with roughly 2% in the top ten. The V gene is TRBV4-1, the J gene TRBJ1-1; the match to TRBD1 covers 7 bases. Sequences were obtained from PBMCs. The receptor was derived from a woman between 18 and 30 years old in good health and CMV-seronegative. The CDR3 nucleotides are TGCGCCAGCAGGGTACAGGGGCTCCTCATGAACACTGAAGCTTTCTTT. Translating gives CASRVQGLLMNTEAFF.